These T cell receptor beta chains were read from a single sample in a study of shared clonotypes between healthy human individuals. Using immunoSEQ multiplex PCR, the repertoire was profiled, and TCRdb retains in-frame clones only, with some absent. The sample records 2 million to 2.5 million clones, more than 85% being singletons. The source material was naive CD4+ T cells from PBMCs. The receptor source for this set is a man younger than 35 in good health. Some clones in this sample may be carry-over from other donors' samples. CDR3s include the opening cysteine and the closing phenylalanine or tryptophan. The order of the fields is D gene, V gene, clone size, J gene, CDR3 DNA, CDR3 protein. The D gene is left open where the match is weak. For some rows the clone size is stated as once, few or many, or as a class when expanded; others skip it.

TRBD1	TRBV5-1	-	TRBJ1-4	TGCGCCAGCAGCTTCGGACAGGGGAATGAAAAACTGTTTTTT	CASSFGQGNEKLFF
TRBD1	TRBV10-3	-	TRBJ1-2	TGTGCCATCAGGGGGGACAGGGGGCAGGAGAACTATGGCTACACCTTC	CAIRGDRGQENYGYTF
-	TRBV27	-	TRBJ2-1	TGTGCCAGCAGTTTAACCAGATACAATGAGCAGTTCTTC	CASSLTRYNEQFF
-	TRBV7-9	-	TRBJ1-1	TGTGCCAGCAGCTTGCAGGGTGGCACTGAAGCTTTCTTT	CASSLQGGTEAFF
-	TRBV30	-	TRBJ2-3	TGTGCCTGGAGCCGTTCGGATACGCAGTATTTT	CAWSRSDTQYF
-	TRBV7-2	-	TRBJ2-7	TGTGCCAGCAGCTCAAATCAGGTCCCGCGGCAGTACTTC	CASSSNQVPRQYF
TRBD1	TRBV19	-	TRBJ1-5	TGTGCCAGTAGTGTCCCACAGGGGTCTGGACAGCCCCAGCATTTT	CASSVPQGSGQPQHF
-	TRBV7-9	-	TRBJ2-3	TGTGCCAGCAGCTTAGTAGGTGGAACGGATACGCAGTATTTT	CASSLVGGTDTQYF
-	TRBV28	-	TRBJ1-4	TGTGCCAGCAGCTCTCAGGGTCCCCCGGAAGAAAAACTGTTTTTT	CASSSQGPPEEKLFF
TRBD1	TRBV6-4	-	TRBJ1-3	TGTGCCAGCAGTGAACAGGGGGCGAGGGGAAACACCATATATTTT	CASSEQGARGNTIYF
-	TRBV29-1	-	TRBJ1-1	TGCAGCGCTGAGACAGGACCGAACACTGAAGCTTTCTTT	CSAETGPNTEAFF
TRBD1	TRBV30	-	TRBJ2-2	TGTGCCTGGAGACCATGGGGACAGGGTTTCGCCGGGGAGCTGTTTTTT	CAWRPWGQGFAGELFF
TRBD1	TRBV4-2	once	TRBJ1-2	TGTGCCAGCAGCCAAGCCCCGGGACAGGGTGGTGGCTACACCTTC	CASSQAPGQGGGYTF
-	TRBV4-1	once	TRBJ1-5	TGCGCCAGCAGCCAAGACAGGGGCAATCAGCCCCAGCATTTT	CASSQDRGNQPQHF
-	TRBV7-2	-	TRBJ2-6	TGTGCCAGCAGCCCCCCCCAAAGGGGCGTTGGGGCCAACGTCCTGACTTTC	CASSPPQRGVGANVLTF
-	TRBV28	-	TRBJ1-2	TGTGCCAGCAGTCTAATGAACAGGGTCGGCTACACCTTC	CASSLMNRVGYTF
TRBD1	TRBV19	-	TRBJ1-5	TGTGCCAGTAGTTTTCGGACAGGGGGGGTTAATCAGCCCCAGCATTTT	CASSFRTGGVNQPQHF
TRBD2	TRBV19	once	TRBJ2-1	TGTGCCAGTAGTATGACTAGCGGGAGGGCCCGTTACAATGAGCAGTTCTTC	CASSMTSGRARYNEQFF
TRBD1	TRBV6-5	once	TRBJ1-1	TGTGCCAGCAGTGAGACAGGGCTGAACACTGAAGCTTTCTTT	CASSETGLNTEAFF
-	TRBV5-4	-	TRBJ1-1	TGTGCCAGCAGCTTGGACATGAACACTGAAGCTTTCTTT	CASSLDMNTEAFF
-	TRBV7-9	-	TRBJ2-7	TGTGCCAGCAGCTCGGTGGTGTGGGGTAGCTCCTACGAGCAGTACTTC	CASSSVVWGSSYEQYF
-	TRBV19	-	TRBJ2-2	TGTGCCAGTAGTATTGTAGGGGAAGGCACCGGGGAGCTGTTTTTT	CASSIVGEGTGELFF
-	TRBV5-8	-	TRBJ2-3	TGTGCCAGCAGCTTGGTTGGTGGCGGAGAAGATACGCAGTATTTT	CASSLVGGGEDTQYF
-	TRBV7-3	-	TRBJ2-1	TGTGCCAGCAGCTTATACGGGGCGCAGTACAATGAGCAGTTCTTC	CASSLYGAQYNEQFF
-	TRBV6-5	-	TRBJ2-1	TGTGCCAGCAGTTACGTCCGGTTGGGGGAGCAGTTCTTC	CASSYVRLGEQFF
-	TRBV2	-	TRBJ1-1	TGTGCCAGCAGCGTTTCCAGAGGAGCTTTCTTT	CASSVSRGAFF
-	TRBV15	-	TRBJ1-2	TGTGCCACCAGCCAATCGAACTATGGCTACACCTTC	CATSQSNYGYTF
-	TRBV2	-	TRBJ1-1	TGTGCCAGCAGTCAGGGTTCGGGCACTGAAGCTTTCTTT	CASSQGSGTEAFF
TRBD2	TRBV2	-	TRBJ2-5	TGTGCCAGCAGGGGCCTTAGCGGGAGCCAAGAGACCCAGTACTTC	CASRGLSGSQETQYF
TRBD2	TRBV6-1	-	TRBJ2-3	TGTGCCAGCAGTGTAGCGGGAGGGCCATATACGCAGTATTTT	CASSVAGGPYTQYF
-	TRBV10-1	-	TRBJ1-5	TGCGCCAGCAGTGAGTCGGGTGGTCAGCCCCAGCATTTT	CASSESGGQPQHF
-	TRBV5-5	-	TRBJ1-2	TGTGCCAGCAGCTTGGCCAGGACAGTCTTCTATGGCTACACCTTC	CASSLARTVFYGYTF
-	TRBV10-1	-	TRBJ2-3	TGCGCCAGCAGTGAGAACGGTGATACGCAGTATTTT	CASSENGDTQYF
TRBD2	TRBV4-2	-	TRBJ2-5	TGTGCCAGCAGCCAAGATCTAGGACTAGCGGAAGAGACCCAGTACTTC	CASSQDLGLAEETQYF
-	TRBV6-5	-	TRBJ1-1	TGTGCCAGCAGTTACCGTACAGGCAACACTGAAGCTTTCTTT	CASSYRTGNTEAFF
-	TRBV14	-	TRBJ2-5	TGTGCCAGCAGCCTCGGGCGACAAGAGACCCAGTACTTC	CASSLGRQETQYF
TRBD1	TRBV7-8	-	TRBJ2-7	TGTGCCAGCAGCCTACAGGGGTCCTCCTACGAGCAGTACTTC	CASSLQGSSYEQYF
TRBD2	TRBV7-3	-	TRBJ2-1	TGTGCCAGCAGCTTAACGGCAAGGACTAGCGGGAGGTCAACCATCTACAATGAGCAGTTCTTC	CASSLTARTSGRSTIYNEQFF
-	TRBV29-1	-	TRBJ2-3	TGCAGCGGGACTACCATCTTGGCGCAGTATTTT	CSGTTILAQYF
-	TRBV30	-	TRBJ2-7	TGTGCCTGGAGTGTCTACGATCAGGGGGAGCAGTACTTC	CAWSVYDQGEQYF
TRBD2	TRBV6-5	-	TRBJ2-7	TGTGCCAGCAGTTACTCAGGACTAGCGGGAGCGTACGAGCAGTACTTC	CASSYSGLAGAYEQYF
-	TRBV4-2	-	TRBJ1-4	TGTGCCAGCAGCCAACACAGGAGGGGTGAAAAACTGTTTTTT	CASSQHRRGEKLFF
-	TRBV6-5	-	TRBJ2-1	TGTGCCAGCAGTAATTGGGCAATCCCGGGCAATGAGCAGTTCTTC	CASSNWAIPGNEQFF
TRBD1	TRBV7-2	-	TRBJ2-3	TGTGCCAGCAGCTCCGGGACAGGGGGGAGCACAGATACGCAGTATTTT	CASSSGTGGSTDTQYF
-	TRBV7-8	-	TRBJ1-4	TGTGCCAGCAGCTTAGCGCACAGGGACCCTAATGAAAAACTGTTTTTT	CASSLAHRDPNEKLFF
TRBD1	TRBV6-1	-	TRBJ2-7	TGTGCCAGCAGTGAAGGCCCGGGACAGGGGTTCGAGCAGTACTTC	CASSEGPGQGFEQYF
-	TRBV20-1	-	TRBJ2-7	TGCAGTGCTTACTCGACCGAGCAGTACTTC	CSAYSTEQYF
TRBD1	TRBV7-2	-	TRBJ1-1	TGTGCCAGCAGCTTCCAAGGACAGGCGAACACTGAAGCTTTCTTT	CASSFQGQANTEAFF
TRBD2	TRBV27	-	TRBJ2-7	TGTGCCAGCAGTTTCTCCACACGACTAGCGGGCCTCTCCTACGAGCAGTACTTC	CASSFSTRLAGLSYEQYF
-	TRBV29-1	-	TRBJ2-1	TGCAGCGTCGGGGGTGCCAGAGAGAGTGGGGGGAATGAGCAGTTCTTC	CSVGGARESGGNEQFF
TRBD1	TRBV6-5	-	TRBJ1-2	TGTGCCAGCAGCCCCGGTAGGGGGCATGGCTACACCTTC	CASSPGRGHGYTF
-	TRBV28	-	TRBJ1-3	TGTGCCAGCAGCCTGCTGGCCGGAAACACCATATATTTT	CASSLLAGNTIYF
-	TRBV29-1	-	TRBJ2-1	TGCAGCGGCTCCGGGACACGAAATGAGCAGTTCTTC	CSGSGTRNEQFF
TRBD1	TRBV27	once	TRBJ1-1	TGTGCCAGCAGTTCCTACGGACAGGGAGGGACTGAAGCTTTCTTT	CASSSYGQGGTEAFF
-	TRBV18	-	TRBJ1-5	TGTGCCAGCTCACCGGACCCGACGGGGCCCCAGCATTTT	CASSPDPTGPQHF